This is a list of T cell receptor beta chains from one sample in a study of T cells in Graves' hyperthyroidism and ophthalmopathy. TCRdb reprocessed the multiplex PCR reads with MiXCR, giving one entry per CDR3 protein. The data hold some 570,000 distinct CDR3 sequences, with 14% observed a single time. Material: blood. These receptors originate from a woman younger than 35 with Graves' ophthalmopathy. Both conserved end residues are part of each CDR3. The D gene is left open where the match is weak. Only part of the rows carry a size: once, few, many, or a class if the clone is expanded.

-	-	TRBV7-8	TRBJ2-5	TGTGCCAGCAGCTTCAAACCCGGTTTGTACCGAGAGACCCAGTACTTC	CASSFKPGLYRETQYF
-	TRBD1	TRBV4-3	TRBJ1-1	TGCGCCAGCAGCCGCTTATCGACAGGGGTTCACACTGAAGCTTTCTTT	CASSRLSTGVHTEAFF
few	-	TRBV20-1	TRBJ2-7	TGCAGTGCTAGAGACGTTAAGGGGGGCACCTACGAGCAGTACTTC	CSARDVKGGTYEQYF
few	-	TRBV19	TRBJ1-1	TGTGCCAGTAGTATAGACGTACAAACTGAAGCTTTCTTT	CASSIDVQTEAFF
many	TRBD1	TRBV2	TRBJ2-7	TGTGCCAGCAGTGACGTGGGACAGGGCTACGAGCAGTACTTC	CASSDVGQGYEQYF
many	-	TRBV14	TRBJ2-5	TGTGCCAGCAGCCAAGATAGGGCAGCCCAAGAGACCCAGTACTTC	CASSQDRAAQETQYF
-	TRBD2	TRBV9	TRBJ2-5	TGTGCCAGCAGCCCCCGACTAGCGGGGACCCCTCAAGAGACCCAGTACTTC	CASSPRLAGTPQETQYF
many	-	TRBV11-2	TRBJ2-7	TGTGCCAGCAGCTTAGGTCCTAGTCGAGAACCCAAACTCGAGCAGTACTTC	CASSLGPSREPKLEQYF
many	TRBD2	TRBV28	TRBJ2-2	TGTGCCAGCAGCACGCTGCTAGCGGGAGCCGGGGAGCTGTTTTTT	CASSTLLAGAGELFF
many	TRBD2	TRBV12-3/TRBV12-4	TRBJ2-7	TGTGCCAGCAGGACACTAGCGGGAGAAGGGTTCCACGAGCAGTACTTC	CASRTLAGEGFHEQYF
many	-	TRBV3-1	TRBJ1-2	TGTGCCAGCAGCCCGGCGAGTTCGCTCTATGGCTACACCTTC	CASSPASSLYGYTF
many	TRBD2	TRBV5-4	TRBJ2-5	TGTGCCAGCAGCATTACGGGAGGACAAGAGACCCAGTACTTC	CASSITGGQETQYF
-	-	TRBV15	TRBJ1-4	TGTGCCACCAGCCTTCAGGGGAGTGAAAAACTGTTTTTT	CATSLQGSEKLFF
-	TRBD1	TRBV6-5	TRBJ1-2	TGTGCCAGCAATTATATACAGGGGGCGGGTGGCTACACCTTC	CASNYIQGAGGYTF
many	-	TRBV27	TRBJ1-1	TGTGCCAGCAGTTTTGCGGGGGGGAACACTGAAGCTTTCTTT	CASSFAGGNTEAFF
many	-	TRBV7-3	TRBJ1-6	TGTGCCAGCAGCTTATTCGGGCAGGGAGATTCACCCCTCCACTTT	CASSLFGQGDSPLHF
many	-	TRBV3-1	TRBJ1-5	TGTGCCAGCAGCCAGGGGGGGGCCAATCAGCCCCAGCATTTT	CASSQGGANQPQHF
few	-	TRBV6-1	TRBJ1-5	TGTGCCAGCAGTATTTACCGGACCCCCAATCAGCCCCAGCATTTT	CASSIYRTPNQPQHF
few	TRBD1	TRBV20-1	TRBJ2-2	TGCAGTGCTAGAGGACAGGGGTTGAACACCGGGGAGCTGTTTTTT	CSARGQGLNTGELFF
-	-	TRBV11-3	TRBJ1-2	TGTGCCAGCAGCTTGAGCGGGGGGCATGGCTACACCTTC	CASSLSGGHGYTF
many	-	TRBV27	TRBJ1-2	TGTGCCAGCAGTCACGGCAGGGGCTATGGCTACACCTTC	CASSHGRGYGYTF
few	-	TRBV13	TRBJ2-2	TGTGCCAGCAGCTTAGGCCTAGGGAACGGGGAGCTGTTTTTT	CASSLGLGNGELFF
few	-	TRBV18	TRBJ2-3	TGTGCCAGCTCGCCCCCACTAGGCCATAGCACAGATACGCAGTATTTT	CASSPPLGHSTDTQYF
-	TRBD1	TRBV6-5	TRBJ1-4	TGTGCCAGCAGCTACACAGGGGTTCCTAATGAAAAACTGTTTTTT	CASSYTGVPNEKLFF
many	-	TRBV14	TRBJ2-7	TGTGCCAGCAGCCAAGATCTGAGGCTGGGGGAGCAGTACTTC	CASSQDLRLGEQYF
many	-	TRBV5-6	TRBJ2-4	TGTGCCAGCAGCCGTCAGGGGCAGCCAGTAGCCAAAAACATTCAGTACTTC	CASSRQGQPVAKNIQYF
-	-	TRBV10-3	TRBJ2-7	TGTGCCAACAAATTACAGGGAGGCTCCTACGAGCAGTACTTC	CANKLQGGSYEQYF
many	TRBD2	TRBV3-1	TRBJ2-1	TGTGCCAGCAGCCAAGAACTAGCGGGAGTAGCAGGTTCCTACAATGAGCAGTTCTTC	CASSQELAGVAGSYNEQFF
many	TRBD1	TRBV20-1	TRBJ2-7	TGCAGTGCTAGGGATTCTGACAGGGCGGTCTACGAGCAGTACTTC	CSARDSDRAVYEQYF
many	TRBD1	TRBV2	TRBJ1-1	TGTGCCAGCCTCAGGGGGCTCTGGACTGAAGCTTTCTTT	CASLRGLWTEAFF
-	-	TRBV5-1	TRBJ1-2	TGCGCCAGCAGCTTGGCCGTGGGTGGGGGAGGCGGCGGCTACACCTTC	CASSLAVGGGGGGYTF
many	-	TRBV27	TRBJ2-6	TGTGCCAGCAGTTCCGCGGTCTCTGGGGCCAACGTCCTGACTTTC	CASSSAVSGANVLTF
many	-	TRBV20-1	TRBJ2-5	TGCAGTCTTATGGGGGGCGTGGAGACCCAGTACTTC	CSLMGGVETQYF
few	-	TRBV29-1	TRBJ1-2	TGCAGCGTTGGCCCTAGGGCAGGGAACTATGGCTACACCTTC	CSVGPRAGNYGYTF
-	-	TRBV11-2	TRBJ1-1	TGTGCCAGCAGCTTAGAGCCGAGAGTTAACACTGAAGCTTTCTTT	CASSLEPRVNTEAFF
many	-	TRBV14	TRBJ1-1	TGTGCCAGCAGCCAAGAGGAAGGGATCCGCTTGAACACTGAAGCTTTCTTT	CASSQEEGIRLNTEAFF
few	-	TRBV11-3	TRBJ2-1	TGTGCCAGCAACCAAGGGGGGGGGCGGAGCTCCTACAATGAGCAGTTCTTC	CASNQGGGRSSYNEQFF
many	-	TRBV7-9	TRBJ2-7	TGTGCCAGCAGCTTAACGGGAGTGTTATGGAGATCCTACGAGCAGTACTTC	CASSLTGVLWRSYEQYF
many	TRBD1	TRBV28	TRBJ1-2	TGTGCCAGCCGGAAACAGGGGGACGCCTATGGCTACACCTTC	CASRKQGDAYGYTF
many	-	TRBV2	TRBJ2-7	TGTGCCAGCAGTGACCCCGAGCAGTACTTC	CASSDPEQYF
many	TRBD1	TRBV15	TRBJ1-1	TGTGCCACCAGCAGAGATAGGGGGCGGCGGACTGAAGCTTTCTTT	CATSRDRGRRTEAFF
few	-	TRBV12-3/TRBV12-4	TRBJ2-1	TGTGCCAGCAGTCGGAACAGCCCGGGGTACAATGAGCAGTTCTTC	CASSRNSPGYNEQFF
many	-	TRBV11-2	TRBJ1-1	TGTGCCAGCAGCTCCTTTATTTATGGCCGCGTCTCTGTGCGGAACACTGAAGCTTTCTTT	CASSSFIYGRVSVRNTEAFF
-	TRBD2	TRBV4-3	TRBJ2-2	TGCGCCAGCAGCCAAGTAGCGGGAGGGCCTGGGGAGCTGTTTTTT	CASSQVAGGPGELFF
few	-	TRBV29-1	TRBJ1-1	TGCAGCGCCCTAAGGGGCAGAGCCGAAGCTTTCTTT	CSALRGRAEAFF